The T cell receptor (beta chain) described here comes from a study of T-cell memory formation after mild COVID-19. Trimming took 1 base from V and 7 from J; bases not matched to a gene: 15. Germline CDR1 and CDR2: LGHNA and YSLEER. This CDR3 contains 18 residues. MiXCR, run by TCRdb on the 5' RACE reads, gives a single entry per CDR3 protein. Here the sample spans about 68,000 distinct CDR3 sequences, approximately 15% being singletons. This clonotype was detected only a few times. The J gene is TRBJ1-4, the V gene TRBV4-3, with 7 bases identical to TRBD1. The source is an adult woman who had mild COVID-19 (a few samples of this study predate the infection). Cell type and time point are not known. Sample: PBMCs or a T cell subset sorted from them (not recorded which). This CDR3 reads CASSQAWDIGGRGEKLFF. As DNA, the CDR3 is TGCGCCAGCAGCCAAGCCTGGGATATAGGGGGCAGGGGTGAAAAACTGTTTTTT.